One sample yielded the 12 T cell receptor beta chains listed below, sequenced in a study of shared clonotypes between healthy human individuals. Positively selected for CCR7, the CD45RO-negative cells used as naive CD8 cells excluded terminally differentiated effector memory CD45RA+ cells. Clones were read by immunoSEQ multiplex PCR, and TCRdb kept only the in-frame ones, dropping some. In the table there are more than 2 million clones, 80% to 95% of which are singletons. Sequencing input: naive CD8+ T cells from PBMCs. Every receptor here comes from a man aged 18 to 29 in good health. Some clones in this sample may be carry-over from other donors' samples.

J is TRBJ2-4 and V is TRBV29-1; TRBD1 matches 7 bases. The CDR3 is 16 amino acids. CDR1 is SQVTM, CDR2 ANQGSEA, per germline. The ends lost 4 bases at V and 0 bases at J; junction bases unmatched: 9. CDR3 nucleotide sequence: TGCAGCGTTGCCCTGACAGGGCCTGTAGCCAAAAACATTCAGTACTTC. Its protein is CSVALTGPVAKNIQYF.

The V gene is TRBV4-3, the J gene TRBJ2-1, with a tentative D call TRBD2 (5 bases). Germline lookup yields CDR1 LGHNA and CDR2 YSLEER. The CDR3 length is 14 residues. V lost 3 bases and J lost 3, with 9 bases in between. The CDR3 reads CASSHRDHYNEQFF. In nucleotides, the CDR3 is TGCGCCAGCAGCCACCGGGATCACTACAATGAGCAGTTCTTC.

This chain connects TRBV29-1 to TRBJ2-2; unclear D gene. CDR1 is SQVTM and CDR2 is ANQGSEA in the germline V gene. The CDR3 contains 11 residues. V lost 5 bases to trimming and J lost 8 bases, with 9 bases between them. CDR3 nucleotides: TGCAGCGTTTTTTCAGGAGGGGAGCTGTTTTTT. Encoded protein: CSVFSGGELFF.

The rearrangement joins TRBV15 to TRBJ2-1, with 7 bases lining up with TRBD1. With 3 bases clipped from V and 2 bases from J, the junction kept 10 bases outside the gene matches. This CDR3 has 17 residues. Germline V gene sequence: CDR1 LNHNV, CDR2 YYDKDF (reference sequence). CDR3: CATSRGSWTGTYNEQFF. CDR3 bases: TGTGCCACCAGCAGGGGCTCCTGGACAGGCACCTACAATGAGCAGTTCTTC.

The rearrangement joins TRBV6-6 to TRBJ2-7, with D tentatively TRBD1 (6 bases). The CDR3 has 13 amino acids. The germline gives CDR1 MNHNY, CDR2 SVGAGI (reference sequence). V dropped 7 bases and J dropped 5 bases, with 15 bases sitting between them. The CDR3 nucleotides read TGTGCCAGCACCCAACAGGGATGGAACGAGCAGTACTTC. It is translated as CASTQQGWNEQYF.

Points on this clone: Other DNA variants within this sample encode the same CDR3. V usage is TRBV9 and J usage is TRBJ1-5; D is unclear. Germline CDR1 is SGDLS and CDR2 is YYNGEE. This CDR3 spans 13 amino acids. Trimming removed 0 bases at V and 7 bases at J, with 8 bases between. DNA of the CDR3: TGTGCCAGCAGCGTAGGTGCGGGCCAGCCCCAGCATTTT. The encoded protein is CASSVGAGQPQHF.

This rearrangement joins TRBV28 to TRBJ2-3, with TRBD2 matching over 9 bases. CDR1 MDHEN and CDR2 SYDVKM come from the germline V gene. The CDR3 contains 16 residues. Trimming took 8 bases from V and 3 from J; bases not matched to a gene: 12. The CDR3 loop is CASGSNAGGLTDTQYF. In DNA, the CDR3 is TGTGCCAGCGGTAGCAACGCGGGAGGGCTAACAGATACGCAGTATTTT.

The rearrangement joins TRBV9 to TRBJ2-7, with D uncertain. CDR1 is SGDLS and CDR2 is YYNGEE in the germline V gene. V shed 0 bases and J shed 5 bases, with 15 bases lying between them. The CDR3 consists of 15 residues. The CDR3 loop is CASSVGSLSGNEQYF. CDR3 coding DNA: TGTGCCAGCAGCGTAGGTTCTCTCTCGGGTAACGAGCAGTACTTC.

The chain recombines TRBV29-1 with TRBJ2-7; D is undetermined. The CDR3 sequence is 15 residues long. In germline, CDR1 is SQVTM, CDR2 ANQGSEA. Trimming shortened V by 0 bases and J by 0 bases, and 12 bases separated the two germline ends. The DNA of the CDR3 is TGCAGCGTTGAAGATCGGTCCGGTTTCTCCTACGAGCAGTACTTC. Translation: CSVEDRSGFSYEQYF.

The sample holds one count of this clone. The CDR3 DNA follows: TGTGCCAGTAGTCTTGGACTAATTCGGGAGCAGTTCTTC. Residues: CASSLGLIREQFF. The chain is built from TRBV19 and TRBJ2-1; a weak D match, TRBD2 (6 bases). CDR1 and CDR2 (germline): LNHDA, SQIVND (reference sequence). Trimming stripped 5 bases from V and 10 bases from J, with 15 bases between. This CDR3 region has 13 residues.

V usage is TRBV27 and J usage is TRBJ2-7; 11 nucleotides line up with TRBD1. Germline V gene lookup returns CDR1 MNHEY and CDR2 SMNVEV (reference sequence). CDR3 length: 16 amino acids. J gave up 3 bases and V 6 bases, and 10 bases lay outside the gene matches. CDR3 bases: TGTGCCAGCAGGGGGGGGCGGACAGGGGGCAACTACGAGCAGTACTTC. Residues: CASRGGRTGGNYEQYF.

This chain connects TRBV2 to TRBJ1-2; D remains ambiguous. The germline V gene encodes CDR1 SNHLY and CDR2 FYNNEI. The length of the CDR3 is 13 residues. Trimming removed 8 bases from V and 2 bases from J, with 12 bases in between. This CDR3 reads CASPLMWNYGYTF. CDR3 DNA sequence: TGTGCCAGCCCGCTAATGTGGAACTATGGCTACACCTTC.